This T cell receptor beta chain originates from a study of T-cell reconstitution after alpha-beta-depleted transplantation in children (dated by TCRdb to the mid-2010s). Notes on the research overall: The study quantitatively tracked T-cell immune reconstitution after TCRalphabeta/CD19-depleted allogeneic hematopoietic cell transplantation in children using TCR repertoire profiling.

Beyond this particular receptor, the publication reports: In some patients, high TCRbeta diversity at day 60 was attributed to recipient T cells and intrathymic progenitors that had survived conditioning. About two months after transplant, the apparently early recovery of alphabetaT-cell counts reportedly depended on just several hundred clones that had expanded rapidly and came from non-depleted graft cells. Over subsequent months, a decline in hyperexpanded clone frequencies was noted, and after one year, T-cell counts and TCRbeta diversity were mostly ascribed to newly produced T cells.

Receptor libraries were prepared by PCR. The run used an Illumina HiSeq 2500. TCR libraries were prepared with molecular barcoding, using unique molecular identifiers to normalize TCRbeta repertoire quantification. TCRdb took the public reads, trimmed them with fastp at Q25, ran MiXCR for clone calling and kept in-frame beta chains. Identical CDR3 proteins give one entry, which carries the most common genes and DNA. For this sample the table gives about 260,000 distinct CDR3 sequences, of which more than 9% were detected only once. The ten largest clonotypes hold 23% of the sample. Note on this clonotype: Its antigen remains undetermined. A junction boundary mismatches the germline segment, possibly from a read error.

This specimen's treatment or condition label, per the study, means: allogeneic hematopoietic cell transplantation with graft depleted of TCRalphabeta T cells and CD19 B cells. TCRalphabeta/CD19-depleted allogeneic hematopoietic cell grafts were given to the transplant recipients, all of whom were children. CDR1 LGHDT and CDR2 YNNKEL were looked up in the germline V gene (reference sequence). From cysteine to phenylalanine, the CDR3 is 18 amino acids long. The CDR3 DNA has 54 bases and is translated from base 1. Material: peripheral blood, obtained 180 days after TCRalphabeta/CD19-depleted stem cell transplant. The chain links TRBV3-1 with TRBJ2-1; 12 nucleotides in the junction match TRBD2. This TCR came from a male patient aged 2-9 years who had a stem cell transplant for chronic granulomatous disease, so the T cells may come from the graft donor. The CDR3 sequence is CTSSRQTSGGWSYNEQFF. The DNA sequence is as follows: TGTACCAGCAGCCGTCAAACTAGCGGGGGGTGGTCCTACAATGAGCAGTTCTTC.